Sequencing of this T cell receptor (beta chain) was carried out in a study of blood T cell repertoires in COVID-19. At the level of the study: The analysed material was cDNA or gDNA that came from T cells, B-cell-depleted T cells, or PBMCs.

Original analysis: Reference gene primer amplification yielded estimated nucleated cell counts. The repertoire was sequenced with immunoSEQ multiplex PCR; TCRdb's copy has only in-frame clones and lacks some. V and J calls and clone size are those listed in that table; D and trimming were worked out from the DNA. The sample holds about 160,000 clones, over 70% seen once. Germline-derived CDR1 and CDR2 are SGHNT and YYREEE (reference sequence). V was shortened by 0 bases and J by 6 bases, with 22 bases between the two germline ends. The CDR3 extends over 18 amino acids. The receptor's source is a man between 65 and 85 years old with acute or convalescent COVID-19. The sequenced sample consisted of peripheral blood. This rearrangement joins TRBV5-4 to TRBJ2-1, with D tentatively TRBD2 (6 bases). The CDR3 loop is CASSLEAGSNIRANEQFF. The CDR3 nucleotides read TGTGCCAGCAGCTTGGAAGCCGGGAGCAACATACGGGCCAATGAGCAGTTCTTC.